Ten or more counts support the clone carrying this T cell receptor beta chain. This record comes from a study of T cells in Graves' hyperthyroidism and ophthalmopathy. Study-wide background: Prior to any treatment, at the point of initial diagnosis, peripheral blood was collected.

RNA transcripts gave rise to amplified TCR beta CDR3 regions. A set of HTBI primers served as the primers for a first-round RT-PCR of the TCR CDR3. In TCRdb, the multiplex PCR reads were re-called with MiXCR into one record per CDR3 protein. The sample includes fewer than 750,000 distinct CDR3 sequences, more than 14% of them seen just once. Patients with uncontrolled infections, other autoimmune diseases, pregnancy or lactation were excluded. J was trimmed by 7 bases and V by 8 bases; bases with no gene match: 13. The CDR3 is 14 residues long. Germline lookup yields CDR1 MDHEN and CDR2 SYDVKM. This chain uses TRBV28 with TRBJ2-5; TRBD2 matches at 7 bases. The sequence was obtained from a woman in her forties or fifties with Graves' ophthalmopathy. The specimen was blood. The CDR3 region has the DNA TGTGCCAGCCACCCTCGGCTAGCGGAAGGGACCCAGTACTTC. It specifies CASHPRLAEGTQYF.